This T cell receptor beta chain is from a study of blood T cell repertoires in COVID-19. In the study overall: The United States, Italy and Spain provided the acute and convalescent COVID-19 samples. The cDNA or gDNA used as material had been derived from T cells, B-cell-depleted T cells, or PBMCs.

In the authors' methods: Cell counts per sample came from amplifying reference gene primers. Measured with immunoSEQ multiplex PCR; TCRdb has only the in-frame clones, and not every one. Clone size and V and J calls were adopted from that table, with D and trimming inferred from the DNA. The sample lists almost 400,000 clones; around 87% were seen once. Germline CDR1 and CDR2: SGHRS and YFSETQ. Trimming cost V 4 bases and J 4 bases; bases outside gene matches: 10. The CDR3 is 15 amino acids. While infection was still active, Seattle patients were enrolled and then followed longitudinally. This sequence joins TRBV5-1 and TRBJ1-2; TRBD1 agrees at 7 bases. The sample consisted of peripheral blood. This TCR came from a woman aged 55 to 70 with COVID-19, enrolled during active disease. The CDR3: CASSLDRVRGYGYTF. DNA of the CDR3: TGCGCCAGCAGCCTTGACAGGGTGCGGGGCTATGGCTACACCTTC.